A single sample is the source of the 10 T cell receptor beta chains below, sequenced in a study of T-cell reconstitution after alpha-beta-depleted transplantation in children. Unique molecular identifiers were used to barcode this TCRbeta library. Each CDR3 protein gets one entry after TCRdb re-called the PCR reads with MiXCR. Of almost 500,000 distinct CDR3 sequences in the sample, 12% are singletons; the top ten hold about 5.6%. Sequenced here: PBMCs from the stem cell graft donor, sampled from the stem cell graft. The source is a human donor who donated a stem cell graft to a child with combined immunodeficiency.

The rearrangement uses TRBV7-3 and TRBJ1-1; a possible D gene is TRBD1 (6 bases). V gave up 2 bases and J gave up 2 bases, with 15 bases separating them. The CDR3 is 16 amino acids. Germline V gene lookup returns CDR1 SGHTA and CDR2 FQGTGA. The CDR3 loop is CASSLGPGQSNTEAFF. The CDR3 nucleotides are TGTGCCAGCAGCTTAGGGCCCGGACAGAGTAACACTGAAGCTTTCTTT.

This clonotype was seen many times. The V call is TRBV12-3 or TRBV12-4, the J call TRBJ1-1, with TRBD1 matching 7 bases. J was trimmed by 1 base and V by 6 bases; bases with no gene match: 8. The length of the CDR3 is 15 residues. The CDR3 here is CASSRARQGNTEAFF. Written as DNA, the CDR3 is TGTGCCAGCAGCCGAGCGAGACAGGGGAACACTGAAGCTTTCTTT.

There are a few counts of this clonotype. The rearrangement joins TRBV12-3 or TRBV12-4 to TRBJ1-5, with a tentative D call TRBD1 (5 bases). V lost 6 bases to trimming and J lost 7 bases, with 25 bases between them. The CDR3 extends over 17 amino acids. The CDR3 coding sequence is TGTGCCAGCAGGTTTCACCGTGATCGGGGCCGGGGGCAGCCCCAGCATTTT. The encoded protein is CASRFHRDRGRGQPQHF.

This clonotype was recorded a few times. CDR3 DNA: TGTGCCAGCAGCTTAGTCCAGGGGTCGGAGACCCAGTACTTC. It specifies CASSLVQGSETQYF. The V and J genes are TRBV7-9 and TRBJ2-5, with D possibly matching TRBD1 (6 bases). Germline lookup yields CDR1 SEHNR and CDR2 FQNEAQ (reference sequence). The germline V and J ends were trimmed by 1 base and 5 bases, with 11 bases remaining between them. The CDR3 has 14 residues.

This clonotype has at least ten counts. V usage is TRBV6-1 and J usage is TRBJ2-3; TRBD1 matches 12 bases. V shed 7 bases, J shed 7 bases, and the junction held 9 bases outside the gene matches. This CDR3 comprises 15 residues. The germline V gene has CDR1 MNHNS and CDR2 SASEGT. CDR3 sequence (DNA): TGTGCCAGCAAAACCGGGACAGGGGGCTCGTATACGCAGTATTTT. As protein: CASKTGTGGSYTQYF.

Regarding this clonotype: A much larger clone lies one base from this, so it may be a read error. The J gene is TRBJ2-1, the V gene TRBV20-1, with TRBD2 identical over 10 bases. This CDR3 comprises 15 residues. CDR1 is DFQATT and CDR2 is SNEGSKA in the germline V gene (reference sequence). CDR3 region: CCATPLAGDYNEQFF. The CDR3 coding sequence is TGCTGTGCTACACCCCTAGCGGGGGACTACAATGAGCAGTTCTTC.

This clonotype showed up many times. The genes are TRBV29-1 and TRBJ2-3, with D possibly being TRBD1 or TRBD2 (5 bases each). The CDR3 is 13 residues long. Germline assignment: CDR1 SQVTM and CDR2 ANQGSEA. V was cut by 8 bases and J by 9 bases, with 21 bases left in between. CDR3 nucleotide sequence: TGCAGCCTTACAAGGGGAGATCTCGTAACGCAGTATTTT. It specifies CSLTRGDLVTQYF.

V gene TRBV11-2 combines with J gene TRBJ2-7; 12 nucleotides match TRBD2. Germline values: CDR1 SGHAT, CDR2 FQNNGV. The CDR3 sequence is 15 residues long. Trimming took 5 bases from V and 4 from J; bases not matched to a gene: 6. The CDR3 coding sequence is TGTGCCAGCAGCCAGGGGACTAGCGGGTTTTACGAGCAGTACTTC. Amino acid sequence: CASSQGTSGFYEQYF.

Only a few counts were recorded for this clonotype. V and J are TRBV18 and TRBJ1-5; unclear D gene. V lost 4 bases, J lost 1 base, and 11 bases lay in between. The germline V gene encodes CDR1 KGHSH and CDR2 LQKENI. The CDR3 totals 15 residues. The CDR3, as DNA: TGTGCCAGCTCACGTAGACGGTTCAGCAATCAGCCCCAGCATTTT. Translation gives CASSRRRFSNQPQHF. Variable domain in full (rest from reference TRBV18 and TRBJ1-5): NAGVMQNPRHLVRRRGQEARLRCSPMKGHSHVYWYRQLPEEGLKFMVYLQKENIIDESGMPKERFSAEFPKEGPSILRIQQVVRGDSAAYFCASSRRRFSNQPQHFGDGTRLSIL.

This clonotype showed up just a few times. The chain uses TRBV6-1 and TRBJ2-4; D tentatively fits TRBD1 or TRBD2 (5 bases each). Germline values: CDR1 MNHNS, CDR2 SASEGT. Trimming took 8 bases from V and 1 from J, leaving 15 bases between them. The CDR3 covers 15 residues. CDR3 coding DNA: TGTGCCAGCGGGGCGCCCACGGGGGCCAAAAACATTCAGTACTTC. Protein sequence: CASGAPTGAKNIQYF.